Each of the 15 T cell receptor beta chains below was sequenced from the same sample in a study of shared clonotypes between healthy human individuals. Profiling relied on immunoSEQ multiplex PCR, and the TCRdb table lists in-frame clones only, not all of them. The data hold some 2,100,000 clones, with approximately 94% observed a single time. Sequenced input: naive CD4+ T cells sorted from blood. As to subset: CD45RA+ positively selected. These receptor sequences come from a man younger than 35 in good health.

Comments on this clone: At one end, the junction sequence differs from germline, possibly due to a read error. V is TRBV4-1 and J is TRBJ2-1, with 11 bases fitting TRBD2. Per the germline V gene, CDR1 is MGHRA and CDR2 is YSYEKL. This CDR3 is built from 16 residues. CDR3 protein: CASSQEVTSGGLHPLF. In nucleotides, the CDR3 is TGCGCCAGCAGCCAAGAAGTAACTAGCGGGGGCCTCCACCCGCTCTTC.

V usage is TRBV11-3 and J usage is TRBJ2-6, with D possibly TRBD1 on 5 matching bases. CDR1 is SGHNT and CDR2 is YENEEA in the germline V gene. Trimming stripped 2 bases from V and 2 bases from J, with 10 bases between. The CDR3 extends over 16 amino acids. CDR3 nucleotides: TGTGCCAGCAGCTTAAGGGGTTCGACTGGGGCCAACGTCCTGACTTTC. Its translation is CASSLRGSTGANVLTF.

The chain uses TRBV6-5 and TRBJ1-1; D is undetermined. The CDR3 covers 15 residues. Germline V gene lookup returns CDR1 MNHEY and CDR2 SVGAGI. V was cut by 2 bases and J by 1 base, with 11 bases left in between. This CDR3 is CASSYVWKGNTEAFF. The CDR3 DNA reads as TGTGCCAGCAGTTACGTTTGGAAAGGGAACACTGAAGCTTTCTTT.

The rearrangement joins TRBV19 to TRBJ1-1; D is uncertain. V was cut by 6 bases and J by 8 bases, with 10 bases left in between. The CDR3 loop spans 11 amino acids. Looked up from germline, CDR1 is LNHDA and CDR2 is SQIVND (reference sequence). DNA for the CDR3: TGTGCCAGTAGGACCGGGATAGAAGCTTTCTTT. Its translation is CASRTGIEAFF.

V gene TRBV5-1 combines with J gene TRBJ1-6, with 9 nucleotides matching TRBD1. This CDR3 is 14 amino acids long. V dropped 0 bases and J dropped 9; count of bases not matched to a gene: 1. Germline V gives CDR1 SGHRS, CDR2 YFSETQ. CDR3 amino acids: CASSLGDRVSPLHF. DNA for the CDR3: TGCGCCAGCAGCTTGGGGGACAGGGTTTCACCCCTCCACTTT.

This clone occurred once. The chain recombines TRBV5-3 with TRBJ1-5, with D hard to call. TRBV5-3 is labeled an ORF, and its function is uncertain. V gave up 5 bases and J gave up 4 bases, with 7 bases separating them. This CDR3 region has 12 residues. The chain's CDR3 is CARRTGNQPQHF. In DNA, the CDR3 is TGTGCCAGAAGAACGGGGAATCAGCCCCAGCATTTT.

The V call is TRBV11-3, the J call TRBJ2-7; 9 bases are shared with TRBD2. This CDR3 is 16 amino acids long. Per the germline V gene, CDR1 is SGHNT and CDR2 is YENEEA. V lost 4 bases, J lost 4 bases, and 11 bases stayed unmatched. In nucleotides, the CDR3 is TGTGCCAGCAGCTACCCTACTAGCGGGCCCTGGTACGAGCAGTACTTC. Amino acid sequence: CASSYPTSGPWYEQYF.

DNA of the CDR3: TGTGCCAGCAGCCCACGAGGGACAACGAACACCGGGGAGCTGTTTTTT. This sequence encodes CASSPRGTTNTGELFF. The chain carries TRBV27 and TRBJ2-2; D is perhaps TRBD1 (6 bases). This CDR3 is 16 amino acids long. Germline V gives CDR1 MNHEY, CDR2 SMNVEV (reference sequence). The V and J ends lost 6 bases and 0 bases respectively, with 14 bases between them.

This clone was seen a handful of times. The genes are TRBV4-1 and TRBJ1-6, with 8 nucleotides matching TRBD1. Germline lookup yields CDR1 MGHRA and CDR2 YSYEKL. CDR3 length: 14 residues. The junction had 5 bases not matched to a gene; V was cut back by 6 bases and J by 7 bases. CDR3 loop: CASRFGQGNSPLHF. CDR3 sequence (DNA): TGCGCCAGCAGATTCGGACAGGGAAATTCACCCCTCCACTTT.

This chain connects TRBV28 to TRBJ2-3; 8 bases agree with TRBD2. This CDR3 comprises 16 residues. Germline CDR1 is MDHEN and CDR2 is SYDVKM. Trimming at V came to 6 bases and at J to 3 bases, leaving 11 bases not matched to a gene. The CDR3 bases are TGTGCCAGCAGCACTGGAAAGTCGGGGGGGACAGATACGCAGTATTTT. It is translated as CASSTGKSGGTDTQYF.

The CDR3 sequence: CASSGLAGIDTQYF. Written as DNA, the CDR3 is TGTGCCAGCAGCGGACTAGCGGGGATAGATACGCAGTATTTT. V is TRBV2 and J is TRBJ2-3, with TRBD2 matching over 12 bases. This CDR3 region has 14 residues. J lost 5 bases, V lost 6 bases, and 3 bases had no gene match. Germline CDR1 is SNHLY and CDR2 is FYNNEI.

CDR3 coding DNA: TGTGCCAGCAGCTTAAGACAGGGAACCGGGGAGCTGTTTTTT. Translating it yields CASSLRQGTGELFF. The chain employs TRBV7-3 and TRBJ2-2; TRBD1 aligns across 7 bases. This CDR3 comprises 14 residues. V lost 1 base to trimming and J lost 5 bases; unmatched junction nucleotides: 1. The germline CDR1 and CDR2 sequences are SGHTA and FQGTGA. The variable domain in full, with the rest retrieved from reference TRBV7-3 and TRBJ2-2, is GAGVSQTPSNKVTEKGKYVELRCDPISGHTALYWYRQSLGQGPEFLIYFQGTGAADDSGLPNDRFFAVRPEGSVSTLKIQRTERGDSAVYLCASSLRQGTGELFFGEGSRLTVL.

This chain uses TRBV5-1 with TRBJ2-1; 9 bases are shared with TRBD1. There are 14 residues in the CDR3. J lost 7 bases, V lost 7 bases, and 9 bases had no gene match. The V gene's germline CDR1 is SGHRS and CDR2 YFSETQ. CDR3 DNA: TGCGCCAGCTCATATGGCGGGACAGGGAATGAGCAGTTCTTC. Its protein is CASSYGGTGNEQFF.

This sequence joins TRBV28 and TRBJ2-7, with 7 bases that match TRBD1. The CDR3 covers 16 residues. Germline values: CDR1 MDHEN, CDR2 SYDVKM. V shed 5 bases, J shed 4 bases, and the junction held 14 bases outside the gene matches. The DNA of the CDR3 is TGTGCCAGCAGTACGACAGGGAGAGCGGCGTCTTACGAGCAGTACTTC. Residues: CASSTTGRAASYEQYF.

A note on this clone: The sample has other DNA sequences that encode this CDR3 too. V and J are TRBV5-1 and TRBJ2-3; the D is unclear. The CDR3 extends over 15 amino acids. V dropped 0 bases and J dropped 0 bases, with 8 bases sitting between them. In germline, CDR1 is SGHRS, CDR2 YFSETQ. CDR3: CASSLEGFSTDTQYF. CDR3 DNA sequence: TGCGCCAGCAGCTTGGAGGGTTTTAGCACAGATACGCAGTATTTT.